The 22 T cell receptor beta chains in this list originate from one sample, sequenced in a study of T cell repertoires in cytomegalovirus infection (dated by TCRdb to about 2019). The instrument given in TCRdb is Illumina HiSeq 1500. In TCRdb, the public reads were trimmed at Q25 with fastp and aligned with MiXCR, with productive beta chains retained. One record per CDR3 amino acid sequence lists the most common genes and DNA. Recorded for this sample are a few hundred thousand distinct CDR3 sequences; about 17% of them occurred a single time. 9.5% to 15% of the sample belongs to the ten largest clones. The material sequenced was PBMCs. The receptors derive from a human donor in good health (CMV status not recorded). Some clones in this sample may be carry-over from other donors' samples.

At least ten counts were recorded for this clonotype. The CDR3 DNA sequence: TGTGCCAGCAGTTACTCTCTCAAGGGGGATACTGGCTACACCTTC. Protein sequence: CASSYSLKGDTGYTF. The rearrangement joins TRBV6-5 to TRBJ1-2, with D perhaps matching TRBD1 (6 bases). V was trimmed by 0 bases and J by 7 bases, leaving 15 bases between them. Germline CDR1 reads MNHEY; CDR2 reads SVGAGI. This CDR3 region has 15 residues.

This clonotype was seen repeatedly, ten times or more. V gene TRBV7-2 combines with J gene TRBJ2-7, with 8 bases fitting TRBD1. In germline, CDR1 is SGHTA, CDR2 FQGNSA. CDR3 size: 15 residues. V dropped 1 base and J dropped 5; count of bases not matched to a gene: 7. The CDR3: CASSLEDRARHEQYF. The CDR3 DNA sequence: TGTGCCAGCAGCTTAGAGGACAGGGCGAGGCACGAGCAGTACTTC.

In this sample, this clonotype turned up a few times. The chain uses TRBV6-1 and TRBJ2-1; TRBD1 matches 9 bases. The CDR3 sequence is 15 residues long. J gave up 1 base and V 6 bases, and 4 bases lay outside the gene matches. Germline V lookup: CDR1 MNHNS, CDR2 SASEGT. DNA for the CDR3: TGTGCCAGCAGGAGGGACAGGGAGTCCTACAATGAGCAGTTCTTC. Its protein is CASRRDRESYNEQFF.

This clonotype was observed many times. The rearrangement joins TRBV7-2 to TRBJ2-2; D unclear. The V gene lost 8 bases and the J gene lost 0 bases, with 10 bases spanning the gap. The CDR3 extends over 14 amino acids. Germline-derived CDR1 and CDR2 are SGHTA and FQGNSA. The CDR3 nucleotides are TGTGCCAGCCTTGCTGGGCCGAACACCGGGGAGCTGTTTTTT. Encoded protein: CASLAGPNTGELFF.

The chain joins TRBV6-6 to TRBJ1-5; D remains unclear. In germline, CDR1 is MNHNY, CDR2 SVGAGI (reference sequence). The CDR3 has 13 residues. V was pared by 0 bases and J by 7 bases, with 7 bases between. CDR3 protein: CASSYSTGQPQHF. CDR3 in DNA: TGTGCCAGCAGTTACTCGACCGGGCAGCCCCAGCATTTT.

This rearrangement joins TRBV11-2 to TRBJ1-2; perhaps TRBD1 as D (6 bases). The CDR3 consists of 13 residues. Per germline, CDR1 SGHAT and CDR2 FQNNGV. Trimming removed 5 bases at V and 12 bases at J, with 19 bases between. The CDR3: CASSRDIDSINTF. The CDR3 DNA reads TGTGCCAGCAGCCGGGACATTGACTCCATAAACACCTTC.

This chain joins TRBV6-5 and TRBJ2-3; 8 bases agree with TRBD1. Germline V gene data show CDR1 as MNHEY and CDR2 as SVGAGI. The CDR3 spans 17 residues. V trimming: 6 bases; J trimming: 6 bases; junction bases outside the gene matches: 17. The CDR3 region is CASRSRDRTYRTDTQYF. The CDR3 region has the DNA TGTGCCAGCAGATCACGGGACAGGACATATCGGACGGATACGCAGTATTTT.

This clonotype occurred many times. CDR3 residues: CASSPGGTGVGETQYF. In DNA, the CDR3 is TGTGCCAGCAGCCCCGGGGGGACAGGGGTCGGGGAGACCCAGTACTTC. The chain is built from TRBV7-6 and TRBJ2-5; 10 bases align to TRBD1. The CDR3 is 16 residues long. V was pared by 5 bases and J by 5 bases, with 11 bases of the junction left unmatched. Germline assignment: CDR1 SGHVS and CDR2 FNYEAQ. Drawing the rest from reference TRBV7-6 and TRBJ2-5, the complete variable domain is GAGVSQSPRYKVTKRGQDVALRCDPISGHVSLYWYRQALGQGPEFLTYFNYEAQQDKSGLPNDRFSAERPEGSISTLTIQRTEQRDSAMYRCASSPGGTGVGETQYFGPGTRLLVL.

The chain recombines TRBV12-3 or TRBV12-4 with TRBJ1-5; D gene ambiguous. Trimming cost V 2 bases and J 2 bases, with 4 bases left between them. This CDR3 is built from 13 residues. The CDR3 coding sequence is TGTGCCAGCAGTTTATTGCGCAATCAGCCCCAGCATTTT. Translated: CASSLLRNQPQHF.

This chain uses TRBV6-6 with TRBJ1-4; the D is unclear. This CDR3 comprises 13 residues. The germline V gene has CDR1 MNHNY and CDR2 SVGAGI (reference sequence). V was clipped by 3 bases and J by 8 bases, with 10 bases between them. CDR3 residues: CASSYGTGEKLFF. The CDR3 DNA reads TGTGCCAGCAGTTATGGAACGGGGGAAAAACTGTTTTTT.

This chain joins TRBV20-1 and TRBJ1-5; D is possibly TRBD1 (5 bases). V lost 0 bases and J 1 base, leaving 13 bases between the germline ends. CDR1 and CDR2 (germline): DFQATT, SNEGSKA (reference sequence). This CDR3 is 16 amino acids long. The CDR3, as DNA: TGCAGTGCTAGAGATAGGACAACGGGAAGCAATCAGCCCCAGCATTTT. It codes for CSARDRTTGSNQPQHF.

V is TRBV20-1 and J is TRBJ1-2; D remains unclear. Trimming took off 0 bases at V and 0 bases at J, with 8 bases between the two ends. The CDR3 sequence is 14 residues long. CDR1 and CDR2 from the germline V gene are DFQATT and SNEGSKA (reference sequence). The CDR3 spells CSARERLSNYGYTF. DNA for the CDR3: TGCAGTGCTAGAGAGCGACTCTCTAACTATGGCTACACCTTC.

In its sample, this clonotype was seen a few times. The chain uses TRBV5-5 and TRBJ1-4, with a possible D match to TRBD1 (5 bases). V was shortened by 3 bases and J by 8 bases, with 17 bases between the two germline ends. This CDR3 has 15 amino acids. Per the germline V gene, CDR1 is SGHKS and CDR2 is YYEKEE (reference sequence). CDR3 sequence: CASSSGGGVGEKLFF. The CDR3 DNA is TGTGCCAGCAGCTCGGGTGGGGGGGTTGGCGAAAAACTGTTTTTT.

The table lists this clonotype with many counts. The CDR3 reads CASSLHGGASYNEQFF. The CDR3 DNA is TGTGCCAGCAGTTTGCACGGGGGGGCATCCTACAATGAGCAGTTCTTC. The V gene is TRBV12-3 or TRBV12-4, the J gene TRBJ2-1; the match to TRBD2 covers 8 bases. The CDR3 covers 16 residues. V gave up 3 bases and J gave up 1 base; unmatched junction bases: 5.

The chain carries TRBV10-3 and TRBJ1-2; D is uncertain. Trimming left V 8 bases short and J 8 bases short, with 18 bases between. CDR1 and CDR2 from the germline V gene are ENHRY and SYGVKD. The CDR3 spans 13 residues. The CDR3 protein is CAIGGIPRPGYTF. The CDR3 DNA follows: TGTGCCATCGGTGGGATACCCCGGCCCGGCTACACCTTC.

This clonotype was observed at least ten times. The V and J genes are TRBV4-3 and TRBJ1-1; D gene uncertain. CDR3 length: 13 residues. The germline V and J ends were trimmed by 4 bases and 2 bases, with 8 bases remaining between them. CDR1 and CDR2 (germline): LGHNA, YSLEER. This CDR3 is CASSPFRNTEAFF. The CDR3 coding sequence is TGCGCCAGCAGCCCATTTAGAAACACTGAAGCTTTCTTT.

The chain has TRBV18 and TRBJ1-3; 9 bases match TRBD1. The CDR3 length is 15 residues. Germline V gene lookup returns CDR1 KGHSH and CDR2 LQKENI. Trimming took 3 bases from V and 4 from J; bases not matched to a gene: 4. CDR3 amino acids: CASSPPGQGGNTIYF. The CDR3 coding sequence is TGTGCCAGCTCACCCCCCGGACAGGGGGGAAACACCATATATTTT.

Ten or more counts support this clonotype. The gene calls are TRBV7-2 and TRBJ1-1, with a weak D call TRBD1 (6 bases). Trimming stripped 7 bases from V and 1 base from J, with 13 bases between. The CDR3 is made up of 14 amino acids. Per the germline V gene, CDR1 is SGHTA and CDR2 is FQGNSA. CDR3 loop: CASNFDRQNTEAFF. The DNA for the CDR3 is TGTGCCAGCAACTTTGACAGGCAGAACACTGAAGCTTTCTTT.

This clonotype was recorded a few times. This sequence joins TRBV4-3 and TRBJ1-1; D perhaps matches TRBD1 (5 bases). The CDR3 is 13 residues long. Trimming stripped 4 bases from V and 1 base from J, with 7 bases between. The germline V gene has CDR1 LGHNA and CDR2 YSLEER. CDR3 in amino acids: CASSPTANTEAFF. CDR3 coding DNA: TGCGCCAGCAGCCCGACAGCGAACACTGAAGCTTTCTTT.

The CDR3: CASGSTGMNTGELFF. CDR3 DNA sequence: TGTGCCAGCGGCTCGACAGGGATGAACACCGGGGAGCTGTTTTTT. V and J are TRBV2 and TRBJ2-2; 7 bases line up with TRBD1. There are 15 residues in the CDR3. Germline V gene sequence: CDR1 SNHLY, CDR2 FYNNEI. V was pared by 8 bases and J by 1 base, with 7 bases of the junction left unmatched.

This chain connects TRBV10-3 to TRBJ2-7; 8 bases match TRBD1. This CDR3 comprises 15 residues. Trimming took 4 bases from V and 1 from J; bases not matched to a gene: 6. The germline V gene encodes CDR1 ENHRY and CDR2 SYGVKD. CDR3 protein: CAISGEQGESYEQYF. In DNA form, the CDR3 reads TGTGCCATCAGTGGAGAACAGGGGGAGTCCTACGAGCAGTACTTC.

V and J are TRBV4-1 and TRBJ1-1, with TRBD1 as a possible D gene (6 bases). V lost 2 bases and J 5 bases, leaving 18 bases between the germline ends. Germline V gene sequence: CDR1 MGHRA, CDR2 YSYEKL. This CDR3 has 16 residues. In nucleotides, the CDR3 is TGCGCCAGCAGCCAATATTCCAGGGGTTCAGGAACTGAAGCTTTCTTT. Protein sequence: CASSQYSRGSGTEAFF.